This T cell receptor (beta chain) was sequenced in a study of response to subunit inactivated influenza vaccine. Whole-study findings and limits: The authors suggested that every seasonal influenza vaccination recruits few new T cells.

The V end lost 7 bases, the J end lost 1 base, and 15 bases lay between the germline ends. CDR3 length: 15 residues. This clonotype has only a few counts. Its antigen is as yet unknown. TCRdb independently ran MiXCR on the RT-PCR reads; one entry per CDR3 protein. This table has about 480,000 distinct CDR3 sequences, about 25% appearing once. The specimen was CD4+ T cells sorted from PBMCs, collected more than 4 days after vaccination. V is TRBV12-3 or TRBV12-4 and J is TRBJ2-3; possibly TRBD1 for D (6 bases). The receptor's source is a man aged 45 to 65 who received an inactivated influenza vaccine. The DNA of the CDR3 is TGTGCCAGCACCCCGGGACATGGGGGCACAGATACGCAGTATTTT. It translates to CASTPGHGGTDTQYF.